Shown below are 2 T cell receptor beta chains from a single sample sequenced in a study of blood T cell repertoires in COVID-19. The data were produced by immunoSEQ multiplex PCR, yet TCRdb's version contains in-frame clones alone and is incomplete. The data contain approximately 500,000 clones, approximately 88% of them singletons. The sample was peripheral blood. The source of these receptors is a woman aged 50 to 60 with COVID-19, enrolled during active disease.

J is TRBJ2-3 and V is TRBV10-3; 7 bases agree with TRBD1. The CDR3 loop spans 13 amino acids. Unmatched junction bases numbered 7, after V lost 11 bases and J lost 2 bases. Germline values: CDR1 ENHRY, CDR2 SYGVKD. This CDR3 is CALRDRITDTQYF. For the CDR3, the DNA is TGTGCCCTCCGGGACAGAATCACAGATACGCAGTATTTT.

The genes are TRBV7-6 and TRBJ2-7, with a weak D call TRBD1 (5 bases). The germline V gene has CDR1 SGHVS and CDR2 FNYEAQ. V lost 4 bases and J lost 1, with 11 bases in between. The CDR3 is 14 amino acids. The CDR3 nucleotides read TGTGCCAGCAGCTCCCCGACAGAATCCTACGAGCAGTACTTC. This sequence encodes CASSSPTESYEQYF.